These 10 T cell receptor beta chains were all obtained from the same sample, sequenced in a study of T cell responses to AZD1222 COVID-19 vaccine. Produced via immunoSEQ multiplex PCR; TCRdb's table is partial and in-frame only. The data show 140,000 to 150,000 clones, about 90% seen once. The specimen comprised peripheral blood, sampled 28 days after the second AZD1222 dose. These receptors came from an adult who received the AZD1222 COVID-19 vaccine.

The chain recombines TRBV27 with TRBJ1-1; 7 bases agree with TRBD1. The germline CDR1 and CDR2 sequences are MNHEY and SMNVEV (reference sequence). V trimming: 6 bases; J trimming: 1 base; junction bases outside the gene matches: 5. The CDR3 has 14 residues. DNA of the CDR3: TGTGCCAGCAGCCAGGGACAGCCGAACACTGAAGCTTTCTTT. Its translation: CASSQGQPNTEAFF.

The V gene is TRBV7-2, the J gene TRBJ1-1, with unresolved D. The CDR3 runs to 13 residues. Germline CDR1 and CDR2: SGHTA and FQGNSA. V lost 8 bases to trimming and J lost 0 bases, with 10 bases between them. CDR3: CASAGQLNTEAFF. Here the CDR3 DNA reads TGTGCCAGCGCCGGGCAGTTGAACACTGAAGCTTTCTTT. Full variable domain (missing parts from reference TRBV7-2 and TRBJ1-1): GAGVSQSPSNKVTEKGKDVELRCDPISGHTALYWYRQSLGQGLEFLIYFQGNSAPDKSGLPSDRFSAERTGGSVSTLTIQRTQQEDSAVYLCASAGQLNTEAFFGQGTRLTVV.

The V call is TRBV10-3, the J call TRBJ2-6, with D unclear. The CDR3 has 13 residues. Germline-derived CDR1 and CDR2 are ENHRY and SYGVKD. V dropped 7 bases and J dropped 4 bases, with 8 bases sitting between them. In DNA, the CDR3 is TGTGCCATCACCGGCGCGGGGGCCAACGTCCTGACTTTC. Residues: CAITGAGANVLTF.

The chain recombines TRBV11-3 with TRBJ2-7, with 7 bases aligning to TRBD2. V lost 3 bases to trimming and J lost 6 bases; unmatched junction nucleotides: 11. Germline values: CDR1 SGHNT, CDR2 YENEEA. The CDR3 contains 15 residues. CDR3 nucleotides: TGTGCCAGCAGCTTGGGTCATCTAGCGGCCGGCGAGCAGTACTTC. Translating it yields CASSLGHLAAGEQYF. Using reference TRBV11-3 and TRBJ2-7 for the parts outside the CDR3, the full variable domain is EAGVVQSPRYKIIEKKQPVAFWCNPISGHNTLYWYLQNLGQGPELLIRYENEEAVDDSQLPKDRFSAERLKGVDSTLKIQPAELGDSAVYLCASSLGHLAAGEQYFGPGTRLTVT.

This clone has a single count. The chain employs TRBV12-3 or TRBV12-4 and TRBJ2-3; 11 nucleotides line up with TRBD2. V trimming: 5 bases; J trimming: 13 bases; junction bases outside the gene matches: 5. This CDR3 has 12 residues. The CDR3 DNA sequence: TGTGCCAGCAGTCAAACTAGCGGGAGCAAGTATTTT. Protein: CASSQTSGSKYF.

Sample share makes this clone medium-sized (0.01 to 0.1%). This chain links TRBV7-6 with TRBJ1-1; 9 nucleotides agree with TRBD1. Looked up from germline, CDR1 is SGHVS and CDR2 is FNYEAQ. This CDR3 has 15 residues. The V segment lost 5 bases and the J segment 4 bases; nucleotides outside the gene matches: 8. CDR3 protein: CASSVYRGPLTEAFF. The CDR3 bases are TGTGCCAGCAGCGTTTACAGGGGGCCCCTCACTGAAGCTTTCTTT.

This chain connects TRBV29-1 to TRBJ2-7, with 11 nucleotides matching TRBD1. The germline V gene has CDR1 SQVTM and CDR2 ANQGSEA. The CDR3 totals 14 residues. V gave up 5 bases and J gave up 4 bases; unmatched junction bases: 7. The CDR3 sequence is CSVSGTGGSYEQYF. DNA for the CDR3: TGCAGCGTTTCCGGGACAGGGGGTTCTTACGAGCAGTACTTC.

The chain is built from TRBV19 and TRBJ2-7; TRBD2 agrees at 10 bases. J was trimmed by 0 bases and V by 3 bases; bases with no gene match: 5. The CDR3 runs to 16 residues. In germline, CDR1 is LNHDA, CDR2 SQIVND (reference sequence). The chain's CDR3 is CASSIGLAAYSYEQYF. The CDR3 nucleotides are TGTGCCAGTAGTATCGGACTAGCGGCGTACTCCTACGAGCAGTACTTC.

V gene TRBV7-9 combines with J gene TRBJ1-1; no firm D call. Germline assignment: CDR1 SEHNR and CDR2 FQNEAQ (reference sequence). V was trimmed by 2 bases and J by 0 bases, leaving 4 bases between them. This CDR3 has 13 amino acids. The CDR3 sequence: CASSLMVNTEAFF. CDR3 nucleotide sequence: TGTGCCAGCAGCTTAATGGTGAACACTGAAGCTTTCTTT.

The rearrangement uses TRBV6-2 or TRBV6-3 and TRBJ1-1; D is ambiguous. This CDR3 comprises 13 residues. Germline CDR1 reads MNHEY; CDR2 reads SVGEGT. Between the trimmed V and J ends, which lost 2 bases and 0 bases, there was a span of 4 bases. CDR3 region: CASSYPVNTEAFF. CDR3 DNA: TGTGCCAGCAGTTACCCGGTGAACACTGAAGCTTTCTTT.